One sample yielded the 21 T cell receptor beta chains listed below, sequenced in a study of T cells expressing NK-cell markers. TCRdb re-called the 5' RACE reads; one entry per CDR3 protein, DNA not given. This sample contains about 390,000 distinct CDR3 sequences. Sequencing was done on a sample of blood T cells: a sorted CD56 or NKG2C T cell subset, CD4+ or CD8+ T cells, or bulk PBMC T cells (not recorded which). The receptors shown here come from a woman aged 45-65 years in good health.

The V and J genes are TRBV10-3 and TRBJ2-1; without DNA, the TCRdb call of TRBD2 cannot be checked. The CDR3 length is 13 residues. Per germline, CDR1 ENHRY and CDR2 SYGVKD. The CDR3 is CATELAGGNEQFF.

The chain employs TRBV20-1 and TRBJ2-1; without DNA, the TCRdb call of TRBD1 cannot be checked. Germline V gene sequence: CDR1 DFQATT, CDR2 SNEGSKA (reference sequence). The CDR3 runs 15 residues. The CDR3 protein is CSAREPGQGAVEQFF.

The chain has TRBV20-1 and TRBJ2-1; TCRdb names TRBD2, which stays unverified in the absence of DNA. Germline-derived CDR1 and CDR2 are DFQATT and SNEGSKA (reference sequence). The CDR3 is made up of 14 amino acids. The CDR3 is CSARGLFEYNEQFF.

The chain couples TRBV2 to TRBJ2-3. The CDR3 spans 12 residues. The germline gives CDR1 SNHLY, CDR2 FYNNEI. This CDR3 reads CASREDPNTQYF. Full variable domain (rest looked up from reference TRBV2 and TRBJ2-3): EPEVTQTPSHQVTQMGQEVILRCVPISNHLYFYWYRQILGQKVEFLVSFYNNEISEKSEIFDDQFSVERPDGSNFTLKIRSTKLEDSAMYFCASREDPNTQYFGPGTRLTVL.

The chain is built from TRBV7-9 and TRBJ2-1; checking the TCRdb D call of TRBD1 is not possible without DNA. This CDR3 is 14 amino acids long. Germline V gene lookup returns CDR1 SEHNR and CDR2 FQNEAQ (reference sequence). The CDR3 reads CASSPPGGAVEQFF. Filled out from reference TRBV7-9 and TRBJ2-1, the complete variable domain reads DTGVSQNPRHKITKRGQNVTFRCDPISEHNRLYWYRQTLGQGPEFLTYFQNEAQLEKSRLLSDRFSAERPKGSFSTLEIQRTEQGDSAMYLCASSPPGGAVEQFFGPGTRLTVL.

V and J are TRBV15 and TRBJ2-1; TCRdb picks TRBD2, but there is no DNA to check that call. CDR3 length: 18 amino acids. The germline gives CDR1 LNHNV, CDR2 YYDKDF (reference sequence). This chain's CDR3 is CATSRDRAAGTSGSHQFF.

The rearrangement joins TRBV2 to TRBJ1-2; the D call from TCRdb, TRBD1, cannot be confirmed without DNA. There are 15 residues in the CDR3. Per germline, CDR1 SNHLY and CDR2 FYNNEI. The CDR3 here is CASSELLGGLYGYTF.

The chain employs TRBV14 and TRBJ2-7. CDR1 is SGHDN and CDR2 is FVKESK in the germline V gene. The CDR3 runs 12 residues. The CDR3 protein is CASSQVLQEQYF.

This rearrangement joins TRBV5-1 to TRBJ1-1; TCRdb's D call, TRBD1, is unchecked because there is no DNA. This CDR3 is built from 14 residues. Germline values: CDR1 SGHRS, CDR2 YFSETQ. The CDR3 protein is CASSLDGTGGVAFF.

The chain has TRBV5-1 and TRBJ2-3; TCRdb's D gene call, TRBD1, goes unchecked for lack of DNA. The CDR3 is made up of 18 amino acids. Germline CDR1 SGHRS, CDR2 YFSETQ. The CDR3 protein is CASSFQPGQGISTDTQYF.

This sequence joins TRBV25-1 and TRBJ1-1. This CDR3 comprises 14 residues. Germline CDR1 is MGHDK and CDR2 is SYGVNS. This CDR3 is CASSWADPNTEAFF.

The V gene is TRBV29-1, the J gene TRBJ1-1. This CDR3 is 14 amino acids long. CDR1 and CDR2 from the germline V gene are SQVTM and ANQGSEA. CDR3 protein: CSVWTDNMNTEAFF.

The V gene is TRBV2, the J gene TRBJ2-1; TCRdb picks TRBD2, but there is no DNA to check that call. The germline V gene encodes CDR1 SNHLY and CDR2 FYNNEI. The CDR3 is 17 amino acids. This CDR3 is CASSPNLLSGSYNEQFF.

CDR3 residues: CASSPHSGGEAFF. The V call is TRBV19, the J call TRBJ1-1; no DNA is available, so the TRBD1 call from TCRdb remains unchecked. The CDR3 loop spans 13 amino acids. Germline V lookup: CDR1 LNHDA, CDR2 SQIVND (reference sequence).

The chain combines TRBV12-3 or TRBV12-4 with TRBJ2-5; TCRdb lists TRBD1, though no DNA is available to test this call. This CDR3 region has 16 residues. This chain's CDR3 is CASSPDRGRIKETQYF.

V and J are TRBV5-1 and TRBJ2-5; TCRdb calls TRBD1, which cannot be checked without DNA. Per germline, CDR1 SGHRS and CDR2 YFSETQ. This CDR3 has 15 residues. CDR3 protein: CASSLEGGPMKTQYF. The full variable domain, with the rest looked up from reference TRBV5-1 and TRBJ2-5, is KAGVTQTPRYLIKTRGQQVTLSCSPISGHRSVSWYQQTPGQGLQFLFEYFSETQRNKGNFPGRFSGRQFSNSRSEMNVSTLELGDSALYLCASSLEGGPMKTQYFGPGTRLLVL.

CDR3 residues: CASSPRQAPSPYGYTF. The V and J genes are TRBV11-3 and TRBJ1-2; with no DNA, the TCRdb D assignment of TRBD1 cannot be verified. CDR3 size: 16 residues. CDR1 and CDR2 from the germline V gene are SGHNT and YENEEA.

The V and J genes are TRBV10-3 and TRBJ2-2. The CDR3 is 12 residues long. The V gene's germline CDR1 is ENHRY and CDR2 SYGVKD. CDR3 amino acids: CAIRGSTGELFF.

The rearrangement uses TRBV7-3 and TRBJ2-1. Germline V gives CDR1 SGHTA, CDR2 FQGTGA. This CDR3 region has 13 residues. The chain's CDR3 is CASSLFEVGEQFF.

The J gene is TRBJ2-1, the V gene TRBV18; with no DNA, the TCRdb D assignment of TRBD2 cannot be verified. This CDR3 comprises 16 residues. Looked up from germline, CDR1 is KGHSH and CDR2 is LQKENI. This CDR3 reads CASSPLNSGRAGEQFF.

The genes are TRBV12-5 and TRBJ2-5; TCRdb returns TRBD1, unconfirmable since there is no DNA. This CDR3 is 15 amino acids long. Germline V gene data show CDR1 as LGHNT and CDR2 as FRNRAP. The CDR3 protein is CASGDRDPNRETQYF.